This section outlines one T cell receptor beta chain sequence together with its context. The CDR3 spans 14 residues. Trimming stripped 2 bases from V and 3 bases from J, with 7 bases between. The germline gives CDR1 MGHRA, CDR2 YSYEKL. Methods used by the authors: Amplification from reference gene primers served as the basis for estimated nucleated cell counts. The protocol was immunoSEQ multiplex PCR, while the TCRdb copy is restricted to in-frame clones and leaves out a portion. The DNA was the basis for D and trimming; V, J and clone size are from that table. The sample has about 260,000 clones, about 87% seen once. These data originate in a study of blood T cell repertoires in COVID-19. Study-wide context: Sites in the United States, Italy and Spain provided acute and convalescent COVID-19 samples. The cDNA or gDNA used as material had been derived from T cells, B-cell-depleted T cells, or PBMCs.

This clonotype was sampled from a woman in her 40s with acute or convalescent COVID-19. The chain recombines TRBV4-1 with TRBJ1-4; TRBD1 might be the D (6 bases). Sequencing was carried out using peripheral blood. CDR3 sequence reads: CASSQSGANEKLFF. The CDR3 nucleotides are TGCGCCAGCAGCCAATCAGGGGCTAATGAAAAACTGTTTTTT.